This T cell receptor beta chain was sequenced in a study of T cell clonotyping in hematopoietic cell transplantation. Study-wide results and limits: CD4 and CD8 repertoire contributions could not be separated without sorting. At the given depth, recipient repertoires were over 95% de novo clonotypes. Pathologically expanded recipient clonotypes increased progressively from day 30 to day 180 as diversity fell. Graft donor and pretransplant recipient Inverse Simpson Index values predicted broader posttransplant TCR diversity.

Germline values: CDR1 MNHEY, CDR2 SVGAGI. There are 15 residues in the CDR3. V dropped 6 bases and J dropped 4; count of bases not matched to a gene: 8. Using immunoSEQ multiplex PCR, the repertoire was profiled, and TCRdb retains in-frame clones only, with some absent. The sample includes approximately 70,000 clones, 90% to 95% seen only once; the top ten take roughly 1.7%. With regard to this clone: Its antigen remains unknown.

The sequence was obtained from a man aged 50-59 years in good health. Some clones in this sample may be carry-over from other donors' samples. The source material was peripheral blood mononuclear cells. The chain uses TRBV6-5 and TRBJ2-3, with 9 positions matching TRBD1. In nucleotides, the CDR3 is TGTGCCAGCAGCCTCCGGGACAGGGCCCCAGATACGCAGTATTTT. The encoded protein is CASSLRDRAPDTQYF.